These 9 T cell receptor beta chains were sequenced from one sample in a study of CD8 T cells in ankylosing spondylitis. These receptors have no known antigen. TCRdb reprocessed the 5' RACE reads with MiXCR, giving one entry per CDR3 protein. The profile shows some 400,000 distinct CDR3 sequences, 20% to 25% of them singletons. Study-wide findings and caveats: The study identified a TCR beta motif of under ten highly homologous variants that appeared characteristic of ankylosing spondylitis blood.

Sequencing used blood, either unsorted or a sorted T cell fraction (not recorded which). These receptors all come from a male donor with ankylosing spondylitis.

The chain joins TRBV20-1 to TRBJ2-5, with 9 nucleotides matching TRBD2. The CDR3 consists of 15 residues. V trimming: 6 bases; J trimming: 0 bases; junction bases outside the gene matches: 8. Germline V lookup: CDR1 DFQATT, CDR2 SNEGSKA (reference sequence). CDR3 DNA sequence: TGCAGTGCCAAGACTAGCGGCGCGTACCAAGAGACCCAGTACTTC. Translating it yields CSAKTSGAYQETQYF.

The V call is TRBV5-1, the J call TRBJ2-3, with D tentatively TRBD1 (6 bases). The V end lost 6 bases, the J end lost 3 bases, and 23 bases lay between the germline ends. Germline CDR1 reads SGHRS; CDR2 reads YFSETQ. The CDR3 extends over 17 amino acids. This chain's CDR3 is CASNLGPSAGVTDTQYF. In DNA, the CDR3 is TGCGCCAGCAACCTGGGCCCTTCGGCAGGGGTAACAGATACGCAGTATTTT.

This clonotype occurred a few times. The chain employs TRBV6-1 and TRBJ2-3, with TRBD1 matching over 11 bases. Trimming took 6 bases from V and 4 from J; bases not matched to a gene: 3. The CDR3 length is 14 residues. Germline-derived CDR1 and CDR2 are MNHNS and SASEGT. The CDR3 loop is CASRRTGGSDTQYF. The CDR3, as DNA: TGTGCCAGCAGGAGGACAGGGGGCTCAGATACGCAGTATTTT.

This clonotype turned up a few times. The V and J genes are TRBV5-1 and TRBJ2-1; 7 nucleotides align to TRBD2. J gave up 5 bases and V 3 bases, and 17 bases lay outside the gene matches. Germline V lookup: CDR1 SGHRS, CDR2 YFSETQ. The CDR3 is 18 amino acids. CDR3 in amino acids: CASSSMGLAGPGHNEQFF. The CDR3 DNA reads TGCGCCAGCAGCTCAATGGGGTTAGCGGGTCCAGGTCACAATGAGCAGTTCTTC.

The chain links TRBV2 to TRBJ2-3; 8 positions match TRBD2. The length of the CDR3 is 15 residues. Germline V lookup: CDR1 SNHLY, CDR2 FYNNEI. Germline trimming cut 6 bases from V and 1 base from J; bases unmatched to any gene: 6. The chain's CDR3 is CASRRAGAGTDTQYF. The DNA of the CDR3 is TGTGCCAGCAGGAGAGCGGGAGCCGGCACAGATACGCAGTATTTT. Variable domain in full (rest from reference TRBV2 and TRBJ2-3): EPEVTQTPSHQVTQMGQEVILRCVPISNHLYFYWYRQILGQKVEFLVSFYNNEISEKSEIFDDQFSVERPDGSNFTLKIRSTKLEDSAMYFCASRRAGAGTDTQYFGPGTRLTVL.

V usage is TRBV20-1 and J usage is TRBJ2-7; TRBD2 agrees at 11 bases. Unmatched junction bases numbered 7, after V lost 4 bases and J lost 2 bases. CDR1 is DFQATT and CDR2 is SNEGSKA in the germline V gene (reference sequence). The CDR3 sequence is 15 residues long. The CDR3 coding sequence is TGCAGTGCTAAGGCCGGGACTAGCGGTACCTACGAGCAGTACTTC. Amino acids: CSAKAGTSGTYEQYF.

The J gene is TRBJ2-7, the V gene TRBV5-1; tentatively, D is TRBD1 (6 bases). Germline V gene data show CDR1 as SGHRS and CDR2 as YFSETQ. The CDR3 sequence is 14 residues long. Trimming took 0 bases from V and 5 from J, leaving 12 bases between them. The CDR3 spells CASSLDQGRDEQYF. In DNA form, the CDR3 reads TGCGCCAGCAGCTTGGATCAGGGGAGAGACGAGCAGTACTTC.

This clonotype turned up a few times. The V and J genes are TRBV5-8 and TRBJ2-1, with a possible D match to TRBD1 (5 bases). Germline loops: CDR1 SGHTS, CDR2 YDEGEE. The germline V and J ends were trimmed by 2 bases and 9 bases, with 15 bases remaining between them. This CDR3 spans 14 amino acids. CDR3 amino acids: CASSFRRVESEQFF. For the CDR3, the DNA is TGTGCCAGCAGCTTTCGCAGGGTGGAATCTGAGCAGTTCTTC.

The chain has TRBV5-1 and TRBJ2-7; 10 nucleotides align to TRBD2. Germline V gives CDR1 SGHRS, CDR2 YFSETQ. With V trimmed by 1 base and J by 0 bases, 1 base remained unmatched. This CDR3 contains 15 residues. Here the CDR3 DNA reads TGCGCCAGCAGCTTGCCTAGCGGGAGCTCCTACGAGCAGTACTTC. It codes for CASSLPSGSSYEQYF.